The TCR beta chain described here comes from a study of T-cell memory formation after mild COVID-19. Study overall: TCR clusters largely stayed donor specific.

A 5'RACE reaction primed in the constant segment made cDNA libraries of TCR alpha and TCR beta, and these carried sample barcodes and UMIs. TCRdb called the 5' RACE reads again in MiXCR, with one record for every CDR3 protein. This table has 300,000 to 350,000 distinct CDR3 sequences, over 10% appearing once. This CDR3 has 13 residues. Germline V gene data show CDR1 as SGHRS and CDR2 as YFSETQ. The V and J ends lost 5 bases and 4 bases respectively, with 12 bases between them. This clonotype has just a few counts. Sequenced material: PBMCs or a T cell subset sorted from them (not recorded which). The gene calls are TRBV5-1 and TRBJ2-5; D unclear. The TCR sequence derives from a young man who had mild COVID-19 (a few samples of this study predate the infection). Cell type and time point are not known. CDR3: CASSPGSLETQYF. For the CDR3, the DNA is TGCGCCAGCAGTCCGGGCTCATTAGAGACCCAGTACTTC. Filled out from reference TRBV5-1 and TRBJ2-5, the complete variable domain reads KAGVTQTPRYLIKTRGQQVTLSCSPISGHRSVSWYQQTPGQGLQFLFEYFSETQRNKGNFPGRFSGRQFSNSRSEMNVSTLELGDSALYLCASSPGSLETQYFGPGTRLLVL.